This TCR beta chain was identified during a study of OX40 agonist ivuxolimab in advanced cancers. Findings of the study overall: Among the least clonally expanded were partial responders at 0.1-3.0 mg/kg. On average, a greater number of expanded clones characterised CD8+ T cells relative to CD4+.

This clone has only one observation. Its antigen remains unidentified. This CDR3 has 15 residues. V lost 5 bases to trimming and J lost 7 bases; unmatched junction nucleotides: 7. The germline gives CDR1 SGHRS, CDR2 YFSETQ. Using immunoSEQ multiplex PCR, the repertoire was profiled, and TCRdb retains in-frame clones only, with some absent. The table lists 75,000 to 90,000 clones, approximately 90% of them singletons. Blood sampling took place at baseline, cycle 4 day 1, and cycle 7 day 1. The source was CD4+ or CD8+ T cells sorted from blood, collected in a trial of the OX40 agonist ivuxolimab. The sequence came from an adult with an advanced solid tumor such as melanoma, head and neck, liver or kidney cancer. V usage is TRBV5-1 and J usage is TRBJ2-1; 12 bases map to TRBD2. The CDR3 DNA is TGCGCCAGCAGTCTAGCGGGAGGGCCAGGGAATGAGCAGTTCTTC. It is translated as CASSLAGGPGNEQFF.